Each of the 27 T cell receptor beta chains below was sequenced from the same sample in a study of blood T cell repertoires in COVID-19. The repertoire was sequenced with immunoSEQ multiplex PCR; TCRdb's copy has only in-frame clones and lacks some. The sample carries about 130,000 clones, around 89% recorded once. The sample was peripheral blood. These TCRs come from a man in his fifties with acute or convalescent COVID-19.

This chain links TRBV25-1 with TRBJ2-3, with TRBD2 matching over 7 bases. Germline assignment: CDR1 MGHDK and CDR2 SYGVNS. This CDR3 has 15 residues. Trimming at V came to 3 bases and at J to 4 bases, leaving 7 bases not matched to a gene. In DNA form, the CDR3 reads TGTGCCAGCAGTGATTACCGGGGGGAGGCAGATACGCAGTATTTT. Encoded protein: CASSDYRGEADTQYF.

The chain couples TRBV6-1 to TRBJ1-1; tentatively, D is TRBD1 (5 bases). Germline V CDR1 and CDR2: MNHNS, SASEGT. With 3 bases removed from V and 3 bases from J, the gap between germline ends came to 11 bases. This CDR3 spans 14 amino acids. The CDR3 reads CASSDRAGDTEAFF. CDR3 in DNA: TGTGCCAGCAGTGACAGGGCTGGGGACACTGAAGCTTTCTTT.

The gene calls are TRBV4-2 and TRBJ1-4; 7 bases agree with TRBD1. J gave up 3 bases and V 0 bases, and 7 bases lay outside the gene matches. Germline CDR1 LGHNA, CDR2 YNFKEQ. This CDR3 contains 17 residues. In DNA, the CDR3 is TGTGCCAGCAGCCAAGAAGCAGGGGGTTCGGCTAATGAAAAACTGTTTTTT. Encoded protein: CASSQEAGGSANEKLFF.

This clone was seen a few times. CDR3 amino acids: CASLTGGGLNTEAFF. In DNA form, the CDR3 reads TGCGCCAGCTTAACGGGAGGGGGCTTGAACACTGAAGCTTTCTTT. The J gene is TRBJ1-1, the V gene TRBV10-2; TRBD1 matches at 7 bases. The CDR3 contains 15 residues. V trimming: 8 bases; J trimming: 0 bases; junction bases outside the gene matches: 9. Looked up from germline, CDR1 is WSHSY and CDR2 is SAAADI.

This chain uses TRBV5-6 with TRBJ2-2; 11 positions match TRBD1. The CDR3 runs 15 residues. Per the germline V gene, CDR1 is SGHDT and CDR2 is YYEEEE. Trimming removed 3 bases from V and 8 bases from J; junction bases left unmatched: 6. This CDR3 is CASSSGTGGDGELFF. CDR3 bases: TGTGCCAGCAGCTCCGGGACAGGGGGTGATGGGGAGCTGTTTTTT.

This chain connects TRBV29-1 to TRBJ2-5; unclear D gene. The length of the CDR3 is 12 residues. The V and J ends lost 4 bases and 3 bases respectively, with 9 bases between them. Germline V CDR1 and CDR2: SQVTM, ANQGSEA. CDR3 sequence: CSVGTAEETQYF. In nucleotides, the CDR3 is TGCAGCGTTGGCACAGCCGAAGAGACCCAGTACTTC. The full variable domain, rest sourced from reference TRBV29-1 and TRBJ2-5, is SAVISQKPSRDICQRGTSLTIQCQVDSQVTMMFWYRQQPGQSLTLIATANQGSEATYESGFVIDKFPISRPNLTFSTLTVSNMSPEDSSIYLCSVGTAEETQYFGPGTRLLVL.

J is TRBJ2-1 and V is TRBV28, with 8 nucleotides matching TRBD2. The CDR3 totals 17 residues. The V gene's germline CDR1 is MDHEN and CDR2 SYDVKM. V was clipped by 2 bases and J by 8 bases; unmatched bases: 14. CDR3 in DNA: TGTGCCAGCAGTTTACTCACCGGGAGGGGGGCAAGGGATGAGCAGTTCTTC. This encodes CASSLLTGRGARDEQFF.

The chain couples TRBV7-6 to TRBJ2-3; 9 nucleotides align to TRBD1. CDR1 SGHVS and CDR2 FNYEAQ come from the germline V gene. This CDR3 has 16 residues. J gave up 4 bases and V 5 bases, and 10 bases lay outside the gene matches. This chain's CDR3 is CASSRLTGTGPDTQYF. CDR3 sequence (DNA): TGTGCCAGCAGCCGTCTCACCGGGACAGGGCCAGATACGCAGTATTTT.

The rearrangement uses TRBV11-2 and TRBJ2-5, with D uncertain. The length of the CDR3 is 15 residues. Between the trimmed V and J ends, which lost 1 base and 2 bases, there was a span of 11 bases. The V gene's germline CDR1 is SGHAT and CDR2 FQNNGV. As DNA, the CDR3 is TGTGCCAGCAGCTTAGGGTCAACAGAACAAGAGACCCAGTACTTC. Its protein product is CASSLGSTEQETQYF.

V and J are TRBV6-5 and TRBJ1-1; D remains ambiguous. The CDR3 has 13 residues. Trimming left V 8 bases short and J 12 bases short, with 22 bases between. CDR1 and CDR2 (germline): MNHEY, SVGAGI. As DNA, the CDR3 is TGTGCCAGCCGGGCTGGAGGTCGGCCACGAACTTTCTTT. Protein sequence: CASRAGGRPRTFF.

The chain recombines TRBV5-1 with TRBJ1-3, with TRBD1 as a possible D gene (5 bases). V was shortened by 8 bases and J by 2 bases, with 14 bases between the two germline ends. The germline gives CDR1 SGHRS, CDR2 YFSETQ. This CDR3 comprises 14 residues. The CDR3 region is CASSPGGAGNTIYF. The CDR3 DNA reads as TGCGCCAGTAGTCCTGGAGGGGCTGGAAACACCATATATTTT.

This chain links TRBV6-5 with TRBJ1-4; 7 bases are a match to TRBD1. There are 12 residues in the CDR3. The V segment lost 10 bases and the J segment 8 bases; nucleotides outside the gene matches: 7. CDR1 MNHEY and CDR2 SVGAGI come from the germline V gene. CDR3 bases: TGTGCCACCAGGGGACAGAGAGAAAAACTGTTTTTT. Amino acid sequence: CATRGQREKLFF.

The genes are TRBV10-3 and TRBJ1-6; D not certain. The V end was cut by 8 bases, the J end by 3 bases, with 8 bases between. Germline lookup yields CDR1 ENHRY and CDR2 SYGVKD. This CDR3 contains 13 residues. The CDR3, as DNA: TGTGCCATCGCGTCAGGCTATAATTCACCCCTCCACTTT. Its translation: CAIASGYNSPLHF.

This clone has just a few counts. The chain links TRBV12-3 or TRBV12-4 to TRBJ2-7; the match to TRBD1 covers 7 bases. V lost 6 bases and J lost 3; bases outside the gene matches: 2. This CDR3 is 12 amino acids long. In DNA, the CDR3 is TGTGCCAGCAGCAGGACAGGCTACGAGCAGTACTTC. Protein sequence: CASSRTGYEQYF.

The chain carries TRBV28 and TRBJ1-1; a weak D match, TRBD1 (5 bases). The CDR3 extends over 18 amino acids. V lost 9 bases and J 0 bases, leaving 26 bases between the germline ends. CDR1 and CDR2 from the germline V gene are MDHEN and SYDVKM. For the CDR3, the DNA is TGTGCCAGTGGAGGGGTTGTACAAAGGGGCCCAATGAACACTGAAGCTTTCTTT. It codes for CASGGVVQRGPMNTEAFF.

The chain uses TRBV7-9 and TRBJ2-5; 7 bases agree with TRBD1. This CDR3 spans 14 amino acids. J gave up 3 bases and V 2 bases, and 3 bases lay outside the gene matches. Germline loops: CDR1 SEHNR, CDR2 FQNEAQ (reference sequence). The DNA of the CDR3 is TGTGCCAGCAGCTTAATAGACAGGGAAGAGACCCAGTACTTC. This sequence encodes CASSLIDREETQYF.

This chain uses TRBV18 with TRBJ2-5, with a tentative D call TRBD1 (5 bases). This CDR3 spans 14 amino acids. The V end lost 4 bases, the J end lost 2 bases, and 11 bases lay between the germline ends. The germline gives CDR1 KGHSH, CDR2 LQKENI. The CDR3: CASSQLTAQETQYF. CDR3 bases: TGTGCCAGCTCACAACTGACAGCACAAGAGACCCAGTACTTC.

This clone was detected only once. The chain uses TRBV3-1 (or the pseudogene TRBV3-2) and TRBJ2-2; D is perhaps TRBD2 (5 bases). The CDR3 has 17 amino acids. The V gene's germline CDR1 is LGHDT and CDR2 YNNKEL (reference sequence). V lost 4 bases, J lost 0 bases, and 15 bases lay in between. CDR3 sequence reads: CASSPRVGDPNTGELFF. CDR3 sequence (DNA): TGTGCCAGCAGCCCCCGGGTCGGGGATCCGAACACCGGGGAGCTGTTTTTT.

The chain recombines TRBV5-6 with TRBJ2-5; 14 bases agree with TRBD2. The germline gives CDR1 SGHDT, CDR2 YYEEEE. The CDR3 is 16 amino acids. J lost 4 bases, V lost 3 bases, and 5 bases had no gene match. In nucleotides, the CDR3 is TGTGCCAGCAGCTCGAGACTAGCGGGGGGGGTAGAGACCCAGTACTTC. Its protein product is CASSSRLAGGVETQYF.

The genes are TRBV5-6 and TRBJ2-1, with 8 bases identical to TRBD2. Germline CDR1 is SGHDT and CDR2 is YYEEEE. The CDR3 contains 16 residues. J was trimmed by 7 bases and V by 0 bases; bases with no gene match: 9. In DNA, the CDR3 is TGTGCCAGCAGCTTGGCCACTAGCGGAGTAAAGAATGAGCAGTTCTTC. This translates into CASSLATSGVKNEQFF.

The chain combines TRBV12-3 or TRBV12-4 with TRBJ1-1; D is undetermined. The ends were cut back, 7 bases at V and 1 base at J, with 10 bases in the middle. This CDR3 comprises 13 residues. The CDR3 coding sequence is TGTGCCAGCAACCCAGGTCGGAACACTGAAGCTTTCTTT. Translated, it gives CASNPGRNTEAFF.

In this sample, this clone turned up once. The chain recombines TRBV10-1 with TRBJ1-2; 7 bases line up with TRBD1. Germline loops: CDR1 WNHNN, CDR2 SYGVQD (reference sequence). The V and J ends lost 4 bases and 12 bases, in that order; junction bases with no gene match: 11. The CDR3 totals 13 residues. The CDR3 coding sequence is TGCGCCAGCAGTGCCTCCGGGACAGACATTCACACCTTC. Its protein product is CASSASGTDIHTF.

This clone was counted once. J is TRBJ1-5 and V is TRBV2, with TRBD1 matching 7 bases. The CDR3 sequence is 13 residues long. V was clipped by 4 bases and J by 8 bases; unmatched bases: 5. Per germline, CDR1 SNHLY and CDR2 FYNNEI. The CDR3: CASSVGTAEPQHF. CDR3 sequence (DNA): TGTGCCAGCAGTGTTGGGACAGCCGAGCCCCAGCATTTT.

The chain joins TRBV20-1 to TRBJ2-5; a possible D gene is TRBD2 (5 bases). The CDR3 length is 11 residues. With 7 bases removed from V and 9 bases from J, the gap between germline ends came to 15 bases. Germline loops: CDR1 DFQATT, CDR2 SNEGSKA (reference sequence). CDR3 bases: TGCAGTGTTTTGAGGGAAGCGGCCCAGTACTTC. Protein sequence: CSVLREAAQYF.

The gene calls are TRBV7-2 and TRBJ2-7; D not certain. V lost 2 bases and J 3 bases, leaving 5 bases between the germline ends. The germline gives CDR1 SGHTA, CDR2 FQGNSA. This CDR3 has 12 residues. The CDR3 is CASSLNGYEQYF. The DNA of the CDR3 is TGTGCCAGCAGCTTAAACGGCTACGAGCAGTACTTC.

V usage is TRBV1 and J usage is TRBJ1-1; the table's D call, TRBD1, has no DNA check behind it. TRBV1 is a documented pseudogene. This CDR3 is 14 amino acids long. The CDR3 region has the DNA TGCACCACTCCCCCCCAGGGGTTGAACACTGAAGCTTTCTTT. As protein: CTTPPQGLNTEAFF.

The chain carries TRBV19 and TRBJ2-1, with 14 bases identical to TRBD2. CDR3 length: 19 amino acids. V was pared by 9 bases and J by 5 bases, with 18 bases of the junction left unmatched. Germline CDR1 is LNHDA and CDR2 is SQIVND (reference sequence). In DNA, the CDR3 is TGTGCCAGCATACTTAGACTAGCGGGAGGGTTAATTCTGGACAATGAGCAGTTCTTC. As protein: CASILRLAGGLILDNEQFF.